Listed here are 19 T cell receptor beta chains from one sample, sequenced in a study of post-analysis software for immune sequencing data. Overall study results and limits: Controls showed lower frequencies than patients for 4 or 5 TRBV segments, and TRBV5-6, TRBV5-1 and TRBV20-1 were among these.

The antigens of these receptors remain unknown. Unique molecular identifiers tagged the TCR beta cDNA libraries. TCRdb reprocessed the PCR reads with MiXCR, giving one entry per CDR3 protein. The data contain 650,000 to 850,000 distinct CDR3 sequences, under 60% of them seen just once; the ten biggest clones take up 4.9%. Sequenced input: blood. All receptors derive from a girl between 5 and 17 years old with multiple sclerosis.

V is TRBV7-2 and J is TRBJ2-1, with 9 bases aligning to TRBD2. V lost 1 base and J lost 7; bases outside the gene matches: 5. The CDR3 totals 15 residues. Germline loops: CDR1 SGHTA, CDR2 FQGNSA. Here the CDR3 DNA reads TGTGCCAGCAGCTTAGGGACTAGCGCAGGTAATGAGCAGTTCTTC. It translates to CASSLGTSAGNEQFF.

The DNA of the CDR3 is TGTGCCAGCAGTTACGCCAAGGGCCTAGAGCAGTACTTC. Amino acids: CASSYAKGLEQYF. This chain uses TRBV6-5 with TRBJ2-7; no definite D call. The CDR3 runs 13 residues. Per germline, CDR1 MNHEY and CDR2 SVGAGI. V lost 2 bases and J lost 7, with 12 bases in between.

The chain has TRBV7-3 and TRBJ2-5; D unresolved. The V gene lost 5 bases and the J gene lost 5 bases, with 18 bases spanning the gap. The CDR3 runs 15 residues. Germline CDR1 reads SGHTA; CDR2 reads FQGTGA. As DNA, the CDR3 is TGTGCCAGCAGCCTTCCCCCATCAATTCGGGAGACCCAGTACTTC. Protein: CASSLPPSIRETQYF.

The genes are TRBV20-1 and TRBJ2-5; D gene ambiguous. Trimming took off 5 bases at V and 5 bases at J, with 18 bases between the two ends. The CDR3 contains 14 residues. Germline CDR1 DFQATT, CDR2 SNEGSKA (reference sequence). The DNA of the CDR3 is TGCAGTGCTCTCGTCGGAGAATTACTTGAGACCCAGTACTTC. It translates to CSALVGELLETQYF.

The DNA for the CDR3 is TGTGCCACCAGTGATCATTCTCCCGGGACGGGAGGGCGCGATACGCAGTATTTT. Encoded protein: CATSDHSPGTGGRDTQYF. The rearrangement joins TRBV24-1 to TRBJ2-3; 8 bases agree with TRBD2. Germline CDR1 reads KGHDR; CDR2 reads SFDVKD. V lost 3 bases and J lost 6; bases outside the gene matches: 16. The CDR3 is 18 residues long.

This clonotype was counted between two and nine times. This chain connects TRBV24-1 to TRBJ2-4; the D is unclear. The CDR3 contains 14 residues. Trimming cost V 3 bases and J 0 bases, with 5 bases left between them. From germline, CDR1 is KGHDR and CDR2 SFDVKD. Written as DNA, the CDR3 is TGTGCCACCAGTGATAGGACAGCCAAAAACATTCAGTACTTC. It translates to CATSDRTAKNIQYF.

J is TRBJ2-5 and V is TRBV30; D not resolved. TRBJ2-7 explains the end of the DNA better; the J call may be wrong. The CDR3 has 13 residues. Per the germline V gene, CDR1 is GTSNPN and CDR2 is SVGIG (reference sequence). CDR3 bases: TGTGCCTGGAGTGTCGGCGCACCCTACGAGCAGTACTTC. Translated, it gives CAWSVGAPYEQYF.

The genes are TRBV6-5 and TRBJ2-7, with TRBD1 identical over 7 bases. V gave up 5 bases and J gave up 3 bases; unmatched junction bases: 7. The CDR3 consists of 14 residues. CDR1 is MNHEY and CDR2 is SVGAGI in the germline V gene. CDR3 in DNA: TGTGCCAGCAGTCGACAGGGTACCTACTACGAGCAGTACTTC. Translation: CASSRQGTYYEQYF.

The chain is built from TRBV9 and TRBJ1-1; D call uncertain. V was pared by 4 bases and J by 4 bases, with 11 bases between. CDR3 length equals 13 residues. The germline V gene has CDR1 SGDLS and CDR2 YYNGEE. The DNA for the CDR3 is TGTGCCAGCAGCTCGGGCAGATTCACTGAAGCTTTCTTT. This gives the protein CASSSGRFTEAFF.

In its sample, this clonotype was seen once. The chain is built from TRBV5-1 and TRBJ2-7; the match to TRBD1 covers 9 bases. The germline V gene has CDR1 SGHRS and CDR2 YFSETQ. The trim removed 4 bases at V and 5 bases at J, leaving 10 bases unmatched. The CDR3 contains 15 residues. CDR3 sequence reads: CASSPKQGASDEQYF. CDR3 DNA sequence: TGCGCCAGCAGCCCTAAACAGGGGGCAAGCGACGAGCAGTACTTC.

Concerning this clonotype itself: One junction end disagrees with the germline gene, perhaps due to a read error. V and J are TRBV11-2 and TRBJ2-1; 10 bases are shared with TRBD2. CDR3 length: 14 amino acids. Looked up from germline, CDR1 is SGHAT and CDR2 is FQNNGV. The CDR3 protein is CAGSLGTSVNEQFF. CDR3 sequence (DNA): TGTGCCGGCAGCTTAGGGACTAGCGTCAATGAGCAGTTCTTC.

The chain combines TRBV29-1 with TRBJ2-5, with D perhaps matching TRBD1 (6 bases). The CDR3 runs 12 residues. CDR1 and CDR2 from the germline V gene are SQVTM and ANQGSEA. In DNA form, the CDR3 reads TGCAGGACCGGACAGACCCCAGGGACCCAGTACTTC. Its protein product is CRTGQTPGTQYF.

CDR3 sequence: CATSDPPSETHNEQFF. The CDR3 nucleotides read TGTGCCACCAGTGACCCCCCTAGCGAAACTCACAATGAGCAGTTCTTC. The rearrangement uses TRBV24-1 and TRBJ2-1; possibly TRBD2 for D (6 bases). Trimming shortened V by 4 bases and J by 5 bases, and 17 bases separated the two germline ends. The CDR3 totals 16 residues. Looked up from germline, CDR1 is KGHDR and CDR2 is SFDVKD.

The table lists this clonotype with a few counts. The chain is built from TRBV5-5 and TRBJ2-7, with 9 bases matching TRBD1. This CDR3 spans 15 amino acids. Germline trimming cut 5 bases from V and 2 bases from J; bases unmatched to any gene: 8. Germline assignment: CDR1 SGHKS and CDR2 YYEKEE (reference sequence). The CDR3: CASRLEDRGPYEQYF. CDR3 coding DNA: TGTGCCAGCAGACTCGAGGACAGGGGACCCTACGAGCAGTACTTC.

The chain has TRBV5-1 and TRBJ2-5, with 14 positions matching TRBD2. The end of the DNA is better explained by TRBJ2-7, so the J call may be wrong. The CDR3 spans 15 residues. The V gene's germline CDR1 is SGHRS and CDR2 YFSETQ. CDR3 nucleotides: TGCGCCAGCAGCATGAAGGGACTAGCGGGAGACGAGCAGTACTTC. Translation: CASSMKGLAGDEQYF.

V usage is TRBV6-1 and J usage is TRBJ2-4, with 12 bases lining up with TRBD2. The closer fit of TRBJ2-5 to the DNA end suggests the J call may be wrong. This CDR3 comprises 19 residues. Germline CDR1 MNHNS, CDR2 SASEGT. Written as DNA, the CDR3 is TGTGCCAGCAGTGAAAATCTTCTAGCGGGAGGGCCTTTGAAAGAGACCCAGTACTTC. Its protein is CASSENLLAGGPLKETQYF.

This clonotype was counted a few times. V usage is TRBV29-1 and J usage is TRBJ2-6, with TRBD1 identical over 7 bases. The germline V gene has CDR1 SQVTM and CDR2 ANQGSEA. Trimming cost V 6 bases and J 1 base; bases outside gene matches: 12. CDR3 length: 17 amino acids. This CDR3 is CSVLDRDRSSGANVLTF. CDR3 bases: TGCAGCGTCCTCGACCGGGACAGAAGTTCTGGGGCCAACGTCCTGACTTTC.

This chain connects TRBV5-1 to TRBJ2-5; no reliable D call. V lost 1 base and J 1 base, leaving 5 bases between the germline ends. The CDR3 extends over 13 amino acids. In germline, CDR1 is SGHRS, CDR2 YFSETQ. Here the CDR3 DNA reads TGCGCCAGCAGCTTGTATTTCCAAGAGACCCAGTACTTC. Protein: CASSLYFQETQYF.

In this sample, this clonotype turned up once. The chain carries TRBV28 and TRBJ2-7; possibly TRBD1 or TRBD2 for D (5 bases each). The V end lost 8 bases, the J end lost 0 bases, and 11 bases lay between the germline ends. This CDR3 comprises 13 residues. Looked up from germline, CDR1 is MDHEN and CDR2 is SYDVKM. CDR3 bases: TGTGCCAGCGTTACTGGGGGCTCCTACGAGCAGTACTTC. Residues: CASVTGGSYEQYF.